One and the same sample provided the 15 T cell receptor beta chains below, sequenced in a study of shared clonotypes between healthy human individuals. Repertoires were generated with immunoSEQ multiplex PCR, while TCRdb's copy carries only in-frame clones and drops some. This table has about 2.4 million clones, just over 90% appearing once. Sequenced material: naive CD4+ T cells sorted from blood. Subset of the sample: CD45RA+ positively selected. The source of these receptors is a man in his late teens or twenties in good health.

The chain uses TRBV6-5 and TRBJ2-1; 11 nucleotides line up with TRBD2. Germline V lookup: CDR1 MNHEY, CDR2 SVGAGI. The CDR3 runs 16 residues. Trimming at V came to 4 bases and at J to 1 base, leaving 3 bases not matched to a gene. The CDR3 spells CASSSGLAGSYNEQFF. DNA of the CDR3: TGTGCCAGCAGTTCCGGACTAGCGGGTTCCTACAATGAGCAGTTCTTC.

The chain is built from TRBV5-1 and TRBJ2-6; D is undetermined. The CDR3 has 16 amino acids. Trimming left V 0 bases short and J 0 bases short, with 7 bases between. Germline V gives CDR1 SGHRS, CDR2 YFSETQ. Here the CDR3 reads CASSLDSPSGANVLTF. The CDR3 bases are TGCGCCAGCAGCTTGGATTCTCCCTCTGGGGCCAACGTCCTGACTTTC.

CDR3 in DNA: TGTGCCAGCAGTACCGGGACAGGTGGAAACACCATATATTTT. Its protein is CASSTGTGGNTIYF. This chain joins TRBV2 and TRBJ1-3; 8 nucleotides match TRBD1. V was clipped by 5 bases and J by 3 bases; unmatched bases: 3. From germline, CDR1 is SNHLY and CDR2 FYNNEI. CDR3 length: 14 residues.

J is TRBJ1-5 and V is TRBV25-1; 7 bases align to TRBD1. The CDR3 spans 13 residues. The V gene's germline CDR1 is MGHDK and CDR2 SYGVNS. V dropped 6 bases and J dropped 8; count of bases not matched to a gene: 7. The CDR3 DNA sequence: TGTGCCAGCAGCTTGACAGGGAGGGAGCCCCAGCATTTT. Translating it yields CASSLTGREPQHF.

The chain carries TRBV27 and TRBJ2-3; tentative D call: TRBD2 (6 bases). The germline gives CDR1 MNHEY, CDR2 SMNVEV (reference sequence). This CDR3 has 16 amino acids. Trimming removed 8 bases at V and 0 bases at J, with 18 bases between. The CDR3 is CASGIQPGLSTDTQYF. The CDR3 DNA is TGTGCCAGCGGAATCCAACCGGGACTTAGCACAGATACGCAGTATTTT.

The rearrangement links TRBV27 to TRBJ1-2; D may be TRBD1 (5 bases). Germline V gene sequence: CDR1 MNHEY, CDR2 SMNVEV (reference sequence). There are 13 residues in the CDR3. V was cut by 6 bases and J by 5 bases, with 13 bases left in between. Here the CDR3 reads CASRPSAGYGYTF. The CDR3, as DNA: TGTGCCAGCAGGCCCTCGGCAGGGTATGGCTACACCTTC.

This clone was recorded only once. The V and J genes are TRBV9 and TRBJ2-5, with 10 bases lining up with TRBD1. Germline-derived CDR1 and CDR2 are SGDLS and YYNGEE. V was clipped by 4 bases and J by 5 bases; unmatched bases: 8. The CDR3 runs to 15 residues. The CDR3 protein is CASSSSGQGSETQYF. The CDR3 DNA sequence: TGTGCCAGCAGCTCATCGGGACAGGGGAGCGAGACCCAGTACTTC. Filled out from reference TRBV9 and TRBJ2-5, the complete variable domain reads DSGVTQTPKHLITATGQRVTLRCSPRSGDLSVYWYQQSLDQGLQFLIQYYNGEERAKGNILERFSAQQFPDLHSELNLSSLELGDSALYFCASSSSGQGSETQYFGPGTRLLVL.

This clone was found once. This chain uses TRBV7-9 with TRBJ1-1, with TRBD1 as a possible D gene (6 bases). In germline, CDR1 is SEHNR, CDR2 FQNEAQ (reference sequence). The length of the CDR3 is 16 residues. V lost 3 bases, J lost 5 bases, and 19 bases lay in between. The CDR3 DNA reads TGTGCCAGCAGCTTGCGGGAAACAGGGCCCCAGACTGAAGCTTTCTTT. Protein sequence: CASSLRETGPQTEAFF.

This sequence joins TRBV5-1 and TRBJ1-1; unclear D gene. Germline CDR1 and CDR2: SGHRS and YFSETQ. The V and J ends lost 0 bases and 0 bases respectively, with 12 bases between them. The CDR3 sequence is 16 residues long. CDR3 nucleotide sequence: TGCGCCAGCAGCTTGGGAACTGGAAAGGTGAACACTGAAGCTTTCTTT. This gives the protein CASSLGTGKVNTEAFF.

The chain recombines TRBV6-6 with TRBJ2-3; 8 bases match TRBD2. CDR1 is MNHNY and CDR2 is SVGAGI in the germline V gene (reference sequence). V lost 7 bases and J lost 4; bases outside the gene matches: 10. This CDR3 region has 15 residues. CDR3 sequence (DNA): TGTGCCAGCAATCCGGGACTAGTCCGTCCAGATACGCAGTATTTT. It translates to CASNPGLVRPDTQYF.

As concerns this clone: Germline and junction disagree at one end, which may indicate a read error. V is TRBV7-7 and J is TRBJ2-3; D gene unclear. Germline assignment: CDR1 SSHAT and CDR2 FNYEAQ (reference sequence). There are 16 residues in the CDR3. CDR3 loop: CASSPGVGGRTDTQYF. CDR3 coding DNA: TGTGCTAGCAGCCCTGGGGTCGGCGGCCGCACAGATACGCAGTATTTT.

The genes are TRBV5-6 and TRBJ1-5; 8 bases match TRBD1. The CDR3 contains 14 residues. Unmatched junction bases numbered 7, after V lost 8 bases and J lost 3 bases. Germline V gene data show CDR1 as SGHDT and CDR2 as YYEEEE. This CDR3 is CASTGQGANQPQHF. CDR3 coding DNA: TGTGCCAGTACCGGACAGGGAGCCAATCAGCCCCAGCATTTT.

The chain employs TRBV2 and TRBJ1-4; 7 nucleotides align to TRBD1. Germline V gene data show CDR1 as SNHLY and CDR2 as FYNNEI. The ends lost 6 bases at V and 5 bases at J; junction bases unmatched: 6. This CDR3 is built from 14 residues. The CDR3 here is CASSPTGNNEKLFF. CDR3 nucleotides: TGTGCCAGCAGCCCGACAGGGAACAATGAAAAACTGTTTTTT.

The V call is TRBV10-3, the J call TRBJ2-3; D is undetermined. CDR1 and CDR2 (germline): ENHRY, SYGVKD. V lost 4 bases and J 2 bases, leaving 13 bases between the germline ends. This CDR3 region has 15 residues. CDR3 bases: TGTGCCATCAGTGGATCCGGGTCCATCACAGATACGCAGTATTTT. Translating it yields CAISGSGSITDTQYF.

In DNA, the CDR3 is TGTGCCAGCAGTTTAGGGGGAGGCGGGGAGCTGTTTTTT. This sequence encodes CASSLGGGGELFF. V is TRBV28 and J is TRBJ2-2; tentative D call: TRBD2 (6 bases). The CDR3 runs to 13 residues. Germline values: CDR1 MDHEN, CDR2 SYDVKM. The ends were cut back, 2 bases at V and 7 bases at J, with 8 bases in the middle.